The clone carrying this TCR beta chain was recorded a few times. No antigen is known for it. The data were obtained in a study of CD8 T cells in ankylosing spondylitis. With molecular barcodes, quantitative 5'-RACE was used to make the TCR beta libraries. Using its own MiXCR run on the 5' RACE reads, TCRdb lists one record per CDR3 protein. The repertoire holds 340,000 or so distinct CDR3 sequences, with approximately 14% as singletons. Deletions cut 4 bases from V and 6 bases from J, with 13 bases between. The CDR3 consists of 14 residues. Germline V gives CDR1 SGHTA, CDR2 FQGNSA. General observations from the study: Disease-linked clones bore a CD8+ phenotype, appearing relatively rarely in peripheral blood.

Sequenced input: blood, either unsorted or a sorted T cell fraction (not recorded which). The rearrangement joins TRBV7-2 to TRBJ2-1, with D tentatively TRBD1 (5 bases). This clonotype was sampled from a male donor with ankylosing spondylitis or in good health (not recorded which). The CDR3 here is CASSSYRQPNEQFF. The DNA for the CDR3 is TGTGCCAGCAGCTCTTACCGACAGCCCAATGAGCAGTTCTTC.